A single sample is the source of the 8 T cell receptor beta chains below, sequenced in a study of T cells after yellow fever vaccination. TCRdb re-called the 5' RACE reads with MiXCR, one entry per CDR3 protein. Of about 300,000 distinct CDR3 sequences listed, around 9.3% are singletons. Source: CD4+ T cells sorted from PBMCs, taken 5 days after the yellow fever booster vaccination. These receptors were collected from a young man who received the YFV17D yellow fever vaccine.

V and J are TRBV6-2 or TRBV6-3 and TRBJ1-2; 11 nucleotides match TRBD1. The J segment lost 1 base and the V segment lost 4 bases, leaving 8 bases of the junction unmatched. This CDR3 spans 17 amino acids. The germline CDR1 and CDR2 sequences are MNHEY and SVGEGT. The CDR3 spells CASSFPGQGDDNYGYTF. Here the CDR3 DNA reads TGTGCCAGCAGTTTCCCGGGACAGGGGGACGATAACTATGGCTACACCTTC.

This clonotype counts as hyperexpanded. The J gene is TRBJ2-3, the V gene TRBV12-3 or TRBV12-4; the D gene is possibly TRBD2 (6 bases). CDR3 size: 14 residues. The V and J ends lost 3 bases and 6 bases respectively, with 13 bases between them. The chain's CDR3 is CASSLGGVGDTQYF. In DNA form, the CDR3 reads TGTGCCAGCAGTTTGGGCGGGGTAGGGGATACGCAGTATTTT.

This clonotype was seen a few times. The chain employs TRBV20-1 and TRBJ2-5; 9 bases map to TRBD2. Germline trimming cut 1 base from V and 2 bases from J; bases unmatched to any gene: 8. CDR3 size: 16 residues. In germline, CDR1 is DFQATT, CDR2 SNEGSKA (reference sequence). The CDR3 DNA is TGCAGTGCTAGAGGGTCGTGGAGCGGGGGGCAAGAGACCCAGTACTTC. Translating it yields CSARGSWSGGQETQYF.

This chain joins TRBV7-9 and TRBJ2-2; D ambiguous. This CDR3 is 13 amino acids long. Trimming took 4 bases from V and 6 from J, leaving 9 bases between them. Germline values: CDR1 SEHNR, CDR2 FQNEAQ (reference sequence). CDR3 region: CASSSVYPGELFF. DNA of the CDR3: TGTGCCAGCAGCTCCGTGTATCCCGGGGAGCTGTTTTTT.

This clonotype was seen many times. The rearrangement uses TRBV7-9 and TRBJ1-1; tentative D call: TRBD1 (5 bases). This CDR3 has 14 amino acids. V was cut by 5 bases and J by 1 base, with 11 bases left in between. Germline values: CDR1 SEHNR, CDR2 FQNEAQ (reference sequence). The CDR3 sequence is CASSRGTANTEAFF. The CDR3 coding sequence is TGTGCCAGCAGCCGCGGGACGGCGAACACTGAAGCTTTCTTT.

In this sample, this clonotype turned up a few times. The gene calls are TRBV7-3 and TRBJ2-1; D might be TRBD1 (6 bases). The CDR3 is 14 residues long. Germline V lookup: CDR1 SGHTA, CDR2 FQGTGA. Trimming removed 5 bases at V and 2 bases at J, with 10 bases between. CDR3 residues: CASSMTGAYNEQFF. CDR3 in DNA: TGTGCCAGCAGCATGACAGGAGCCTACAATGAGCAGTTCTTC.

This clonotype occurred a few times. The chain employs TRBV23-1 and TRBJ2-2; D tentatively reads TRBD1 or TRBD2 (5 bases each). TRBV23-1 is classed as an ORF, of uncertain function. V lost 2 bases, J lost 0 bases, and 10 bases lay in between. This CDR3 is 16 amino acids long. CDR3 residues: CASSQGTRSNTGELFF. As DNA, the CDR3 is TGCGCCAGCAGTCAAGGGACGAGGTCGAACACCGGGGAGCTGTTTTTT.

This clonotype was found many times. This rearrangement joins TRBV5-1 to TRBJ1-1, with D perhaps matching TRBD1 (6 bases). The ends were cut back, 4 bases at V and 0 bases at J, with 13 bases in the middle. The germline gives CDR1 SGHRS, CDR2 YFSETQ. The CDR3 is 15 residues long. The CDR3 spells CASSLGQIMNTEAFF. The CDR3 nucleotides are TGCGCCAGCAGCCTCGGACAGATTATGAACACTGAAGCTTTCTTT.